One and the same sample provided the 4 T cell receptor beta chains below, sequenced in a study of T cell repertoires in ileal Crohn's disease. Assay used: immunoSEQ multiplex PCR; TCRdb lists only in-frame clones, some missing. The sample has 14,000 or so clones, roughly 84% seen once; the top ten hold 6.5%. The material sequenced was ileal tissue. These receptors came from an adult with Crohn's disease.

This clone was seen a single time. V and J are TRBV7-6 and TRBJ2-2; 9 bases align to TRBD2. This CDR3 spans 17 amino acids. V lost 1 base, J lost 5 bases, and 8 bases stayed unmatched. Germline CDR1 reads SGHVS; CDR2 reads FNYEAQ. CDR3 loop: CASSLGGSSGGTGELFF. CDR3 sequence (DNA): TGTGCCAGCAGCTTAGGTGGTAGTAGCGGGGGTACCGGGGAGCTGTTTTTT.

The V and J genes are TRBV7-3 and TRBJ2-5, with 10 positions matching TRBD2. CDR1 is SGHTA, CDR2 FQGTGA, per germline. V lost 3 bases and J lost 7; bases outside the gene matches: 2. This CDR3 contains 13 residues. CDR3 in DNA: TGTGCCAGCAGCTTGAGCGGGGGGGGGACCCAGTACTTC. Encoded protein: CASSLSGGGTQYF.

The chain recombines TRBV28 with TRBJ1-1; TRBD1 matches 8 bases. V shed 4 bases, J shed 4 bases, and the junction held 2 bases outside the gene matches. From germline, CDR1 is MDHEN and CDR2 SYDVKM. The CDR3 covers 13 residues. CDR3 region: CASSSGGITEAFF. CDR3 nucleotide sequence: TGTGCCAGCAGTTCAGGGGGCATCACTGAAGCTTTCTTT.

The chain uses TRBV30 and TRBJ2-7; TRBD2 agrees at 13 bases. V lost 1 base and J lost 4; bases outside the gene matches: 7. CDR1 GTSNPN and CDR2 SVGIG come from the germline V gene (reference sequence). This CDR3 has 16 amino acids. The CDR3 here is CAWSESGLAGIYEQYF. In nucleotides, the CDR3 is TGTGCCTGGAGTGAATCGGGACTAGCGGGGATTTACGAGCAGTACTTC.